Included here is one T cell receptor (beta chain) sequence, with context. This record belongs to a study of control samples from healthy donors and cancer patients. Between the trimmed V and J ends, which lost 2 bases and 5 bases, there was a span of 13 bases. CDR1 and CDR2 from the germline V gene are MNHNY and SVGAGI (reference sequence). This CDR3 is built from 14 residues. Assay: immunoSEQ multiplex PCR; the TCRdb copy retains only in-frame clones and omits some. The repertoire holds tens of thousands of clones, approximately 90% seen once, with about an eighth in the top ten. The V call is TRBV6-6, the J call TRBJ2-7; D not certain. The receptor's source is a man aged 45 to 65 with lung cancer. The sequenced material came from PBMCs. CDR3: CASSYALDTHEQYF. The CDR3 region has the DNA TGTGCCAGCAGTTACGCCCTAGATACCCACGAGCAGTACTTC.